The sequence of this TCR beta chain was determined in a study of read filtering for tumor transcriptome and immune sequencing. Overall study: Transcriptome libraries were built from DNase-treated RNA. Study-level results: Dropping single-read clonotypes raised IR-seq and RNA-seq shared-clonotype correlation.

This clonotype was counted ten times or more. Its specificity is unknown. At the time of active disease, bone marrow was collected from every patient. The library was built from about 400 ng RNA with molecular barcoded adaptors for alpha/delta and beta/gamma chains. TCRdb recomputed calls from the reads with MiXCR, one row per CDR3 protein. This table has around 58,000 distinct CDR3 sequences, around 14% appearing once. Trimming at V came to 3 bases and at J to 7 bases, leaving 11 bases not matched to a gene. The CDR3 has 15 residues. Germline V lookup: CDR1 DFQATT, CDR2 SNEGSKA (reference sequence). The source of this sequence is a donor aged 40 or older with multiple myeloma. The sequencing sample was made of a population of CD138-negative cells sorted from bone marrow. The chain links TRBV20-1 to TRBJ1-4; 7 bases match TRBD1. Written as DNA, the CDR3 is TGCAGTGCTAGTCCCCTACAGGGGTATGGTGAAAAACTGTTTTTT. Translation gives CSASPLQGYGEKLFF.